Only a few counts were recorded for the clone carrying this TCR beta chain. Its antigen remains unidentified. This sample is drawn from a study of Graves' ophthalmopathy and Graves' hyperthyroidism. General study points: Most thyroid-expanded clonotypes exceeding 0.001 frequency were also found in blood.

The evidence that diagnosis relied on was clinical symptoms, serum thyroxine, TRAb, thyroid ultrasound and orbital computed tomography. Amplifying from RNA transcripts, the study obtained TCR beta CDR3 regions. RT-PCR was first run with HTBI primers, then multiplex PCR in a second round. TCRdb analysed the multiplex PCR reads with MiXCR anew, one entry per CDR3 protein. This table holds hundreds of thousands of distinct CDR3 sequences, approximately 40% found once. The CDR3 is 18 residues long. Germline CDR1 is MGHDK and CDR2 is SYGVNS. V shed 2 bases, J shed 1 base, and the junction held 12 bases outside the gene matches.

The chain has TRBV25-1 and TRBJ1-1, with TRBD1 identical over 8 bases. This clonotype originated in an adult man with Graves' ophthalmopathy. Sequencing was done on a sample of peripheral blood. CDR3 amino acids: CASSEVQGAVYWNTEAFF. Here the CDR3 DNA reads TGTGCCAGCAGTGAAGTCCAGGGGGCAGTGTATTGGAACACTGAAGCTTTCTTT.